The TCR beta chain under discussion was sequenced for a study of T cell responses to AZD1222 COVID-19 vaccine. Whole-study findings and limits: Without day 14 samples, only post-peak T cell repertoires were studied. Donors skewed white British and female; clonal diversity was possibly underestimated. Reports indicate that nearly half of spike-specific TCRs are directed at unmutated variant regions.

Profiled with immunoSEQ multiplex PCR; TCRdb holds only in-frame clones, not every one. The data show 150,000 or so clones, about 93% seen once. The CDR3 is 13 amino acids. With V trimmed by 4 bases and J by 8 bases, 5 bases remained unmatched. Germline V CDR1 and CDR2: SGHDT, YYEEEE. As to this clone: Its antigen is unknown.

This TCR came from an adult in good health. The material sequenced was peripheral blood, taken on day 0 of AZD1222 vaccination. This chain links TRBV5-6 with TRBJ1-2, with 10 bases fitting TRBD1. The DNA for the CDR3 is TGTGCCAGCAGCCAGGGACAGGGGCGAGGCTACACCTTC. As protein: CASSQGQGRGYTF.